The rows below give T cell receptor beta chains drawn from one sample of a study of T cell responses to AZD1222 COVID-19 vaccine. Measured with immunoSEQ multiplex PCR; TCRdb has only the in-frame clones, and not every one. The sample has more than 140,000 clones; roughly 88% are singletons. The sample here was peripheral blood, taken on day 0 of AZD1222 vaccination. The source is an adult in good health. The CDR3 runs from the conserved cysteine through the conserved F or W. The D gene is left open where the match is weak. A row's size may be missing; if present it is once, few, many or a size class.

d_call	v_call	clone_size	j_call	cdr3_nt	cdr3_aa
TRBD1	TRBV19	NA	TRBJ1-2	TGTGCCAGTAGTATACGACAGGGGGCGAATGTTAACTATGGCTACACCTTC	CASSIRQGANVNYGYTF
TRBD2	TRBV6-1	NA	TRBJ2-3	TGTGCCAGCAGTGAAGCCCCGGGAGGGGGCACAGATACGCAGTATTTT	CASSEAPGGGTDTQYF
TRBD1	TRBV9	many	TRBJ1-2	TGTGCCAGCAGCGAAACTAAAGGACAGGGGGAGGACTATGGCTACACCTTC	CASSETKGQGEDYGYTF
NA	TRBV9	NA	TRBJ1-1	TGTGCCAGCAGCCCCCAGGGGATGAACACTGAAGCTTTCTTT	CASSPQGMNTEAFF
TRBD2	TRBV9	NA	TRBJ2-1	TGTGCCAGCAGCCTCGGAGCGGGAGGATACTACAATGAGCAGTTCTTC	CASSLGAGGYYNEQFF
NA	TRBV7-3	NA	TRBJ1-1	TGTGCCAGCAGCGCCGTCCGCGGATCCACTGAAGCTTTCTTT	CASSAVRGSTEAFF
TRBD1	TRBV4-2	NA	TRBJ2-1	TGTGCCAGCAGCCAGGGGGACGACAGGGACAATGAGCAGTTCTTC	CASSQGDDRDNEQFF
NA	TRBV5-1	NA	TRBJ1-1	TGCGCCAGCAGCCCGACTCTTCCAGGGGTCACTGAAGCTTTCTTT	CASSPTLPGVTEAFF
NA	TRBV4-2	NA	TRBJ1-2	TGTGCCAGCAGCCAAGATCTAGGGTCATATGGCTACACCTTC	CASSQDLGSYGYTF
NA	TRBV2	NA	TRBJ2-5	TGTGCCAGCCGGCAGGCAGGGAGCGAGACCCAGTACTTC	CASRQAGSETQYF
NA	TRBV4-3	NA	TRBJ1-2	TGCGCCAGCAGCCAACTACAGAGCCATGGCTACACCTTC	CASSQLQSHGYTF
NA	TRBV28	NA	TRBJ2-2	TGTGCCTACGGACGGACGAACACCGGGGAGCTGTTTTTT	CAYGRTNTGELFF
TRBD2	TRBV3-1/TRBV3-2	NA	TRBJ2-5	TGTGCCAGCAGCCAGCGGGAGGGTGCCCCAAAAGAACAAGAGACCCAGTACTTC	CASSQREGAPKEQETQYF
NA	TRBV21-1	NA	TRBJ2-7	TGTGCCAGCAGCAAAGCGGGGACAGGCTCCTACGAGCAGTACTTC	CASSKAGTGSYEQYF
TRBD1	TRBV28	NA	TRBJ1-2	TGTGCCAGCAGTTTAATCTACGGACAGGGAAAAGATGGCTACACCTTC	CASSLIYGQGKDGYTF
TRBD2	TRBV7-9	NA	TRBJ2-3	TGTGCCAGCAGCGCCAGGACTAGCGGTGATACGCAGTATTTT	CASSARTSGDTQYF
NA	TRBV27	NA	TRBJ1-5	TGTGCCAGCTCCACCAGTCCGAAGCAGCCCCAGCATTTT	CASSTSPKQPQHF
TRBD1	TRBV30	NA	TRBJ2-1	TGTGCCTGCCAAGCAAAGTTGGGACAGGGCTACAATGAGCAGTTCTTC	CACQAKLGQGYNEQFF
NA	TRBV5-6	NA	TRBJ2-7	TGTGCCAGCAGCTTGGCTAGGGCAGGGGCCTACGAGCAGTACTTC	CASSLARAGAYEQYF
TRBD1	TRBV28	NA	TRBJ1-5	TGTGCCAGCAGTTCTTACAGGGGGATCCAGCCCCAGCATTTT	CASSSYRGIQPQHF
NA	TRBV30	NA	TRBJ1-1	TGTGCCTGGAGGCCCGATAGAATGAACACTGAAGCTTTCTTT	CAWRPDRMNTEAFF
TRBD1	TRBV7-8	NA	TRBJ1-6	TGTGCCAGCAGCCGGGACAGGGCTTCACCCCTCCACTTT	CASSRDRASPLHF
NA	TRBV12-3/TRBV12-4	NA	TRBJ2-1	TGTGCCAGCAGTTTATTGGGGCATGAGCAGTTCTTC	CASSLLGHEQFF
TRBD1	TRBV6-2/TRBV6-3	NA	TRBJ1-5	TGTGCCAGCAGTTACACAGGGGGCTGGCAGCCCCAGCATTTT	CASSYTGGWQPQHF
TRBD1	TRBV3-1/TRBV3-2	NA	TRBJ1-6	TGTGCCAGCACACGGACAGGTGACTCACCCCTCCACTTT	CASTRTGDSPLHF
NA	TRBV2	NA	TRBJ2-1	TGTGCCAGCAGGGGGGGAAACCCGAGGGGCAATGAGCAGTTCTTC	CASRGGNPRGNEQFF
NA	TRBV7-9	NA	TRBJ1-1	TGTGCCAGCAGCTTAGTCGGAGGAGCAGACACTGAAGCTTTCTTT	CASSLVGGADTEAFF
NA	TRBV5-1	NA	TRBJ2-5	TGCGCCAGCAGTAACACAAGGGGCAGGGAGGAGACCCAGTACTTC	CASSNTRGREETQYF
NA	TRBV7-9	NA	TRBJ2-1	TGTGCCTGCATGGCTACTAGCTCCTACAATGAGCAGTTCTTC	CACMATSSYNEQFF
TRBD1	TRBV11-1	once	TRBJ2-1	TGTGCCAGCAGTTCGCCGGGACAGGGAAACAATGAGCAGTTCTTC	CASSSPGQGNNEQFF
NA	TRBV6-5	NA	TRBJ1-2	TGTGCCAGCAGGGGGCGATATGGCTACACCTTC	CASRGRYGYTF
TRBD1	TRBV5-1	NA	TRBJ1-1	TGCGCCAGCAGCGTGCCAGTGACAGGGACGAACACTGAAGCTTTCTTT	CASSVPVTGTNTEAFF
NA	TRBV9	once	TRBJ2-5	TGTGCCAGCAGGGGTTGGGAGACCCAGTACTTC	CASRGWETQYF
NA	TRBV10-3	many	TRBJ1-2	TGTGCCATCAGTGAGTCGATCGCTCGAAGGTATGGCTACACCTTC	CAISESIARRYGYTF
NA	TRBV5-4	NA	TRBJ1-2	TGTGCCAGCAGCTTTTGGGAAGAATATGGCTACACCTTC	CASSFWEEYGYTF